Below, 29 T cell receptor beta chains from the same sample are listed, as sequenced in a study of control samples from healthy donors and cancer patients. Clones were read by immunoSEQ multiplex PCR, and TCRdb kept only the in-frame ones, dropping some. Here the sample spans 90,000 to 100,000 clones, less than 95% being singletons. The specimen sequenced was blood. The receptors originated from a woman aged 18-30 years in good health.

This clone was recorded a few times. The chain uses TRBV12-2 and TRBJ1-5. TRBV12-2 is tagged as a pseudogene. CDR3 length: 15 amino acids. The CDR3 is CASRLDRGRYQPQHF. The CDR3 DNA reads as TGTGCAAGTCGCTTAGACAGAGGGAGATATCAGCCCCAGCATTTT.

The chain combines TRBV15 with TRBJ1-1; D uncertain. V shed 2 bases and J shed 11 bases, with 15 bases lying between them. The CDR3 has 13 residues. The germline CDR1 and CDR2 sequences are LNHNV and YYDKDF (reference sequence). The CDR3 DNA sequence: TGTGCCACCAGCAGAAAACCTCTGTTTTTGGCTTTCTTT. Protein sequence: CATSRKPLFLAFF.

The CDR3 region is CASSLDAANIYNEQFF. Here the CDR3 DNA reads TGCGCCAGCAGCTTGGATGCGGCGAATATTTACAATGAGCAGTTCTTC. The chain has TRBV5-1 and TRBJ2-1; D is uncertain. V lost 0 bases, J lost 4 bases, and 14 bases lay in between. The germline gives CDR1 SGHRS, CDR2 YFSETQ. This CDR3 has 16 amino acids.

The rearrangement links TRBV7-3 to TRBJ1-3; D is perhaps TRBD1 (5 bases). The CDR3 is 11 amino acids. Germline V gives CDR1 SGHTA, CDR2 FQGTGA. CDR3 amino acids: CGVGEYVTIYF. The CDR3 bases are TGTGGTGTAGGGGAATACGTCACCATATATTTT.

The chain links TRBV7-8 to TRBJ2-7, with D unresolved. Germline V gene sequence: CDR1 SGHVS, CDR2 FQNEAQ. Trimming pared 4 bases from V and 2 bases from J, leaving 3 bases between. The CDR3 extends over 11 amino acids. CDR3 protein: CASSSAYEQYF. The CDR3 DNA follows: TGTGCCAGCAGCTCGGCCTACGAGCAGTACTTC.

The gene calls are TRBV12-3 or TRBV12-4 and TRBJ1-5; D perhaps matches TRBD1 (5 bases). The CDR3 has 13 amino acids. V lost 5 bases and J 7 bases, leaving 12 bases between the germline ends. CDR3 amino acids: CASSRGTQQPQHF. The CDR3 nucleotides are TGTGCCAGCAGTAGGGGAACGCAGCAGCCCCAGCATTTT.

This clone appeared a single time. V is TRBV6-5 and J is TRBJ2-7, with TRBD2 matching over 11 bases. V lost 7 bases and J lost 0; bases outside the gene matches: 2. The CDR3 is 14 residues long. The germline V gene encodes CDR1 MNHEY and CDR2 SVGAGI. The CDR3, as DNA: TGTGCCAGCACTAGCGGGGGGCACTCCTACGAGCAGTACTTC. It yields the protein CASTSGGHSYEQYF.

The V and J genes are TRBV9 and TRBJ1-4; D uncertain. Germline CDR1 and CDR2: SGDLS and YYNGEE. V was clipped by 3 bases and J by 0 bases, with 15 bases between them. CDR3 length equals 17 residues. This chain's CDR3 is CASSGTEEPTTNEKLFF. The CDR3 nucleotides read TGTGCCAGCAGCGGAACGGAGGAGCCGACAACTAATGAAAAACTGTTTTTT.

The rearrangement uses TRBV5-4 and TRBJ2-7; D might be TRBD1 (7 bases). V gave up 3 bases and J gave up 7 bases, with 20 bases separating them. Germline CDR1 and CDR2: SGHNT and YYREEE (reference sequence). This CDR3 has 15 residues. CDR3 sequence reads: CASSSREGAEGEQYF. CDR3 bases: TGTGCCAGCAGCTCCCGAGAGGGGGCGGAGGGGGAGCAGTACTTC.

This clone appeared a single time. V and J are TRBV7-2 and TRBJ2-7; tentatively, D is TRBD1 (5 bases). Trimming stripped 3 bases from V and 0 bases from J, with 18 bases between. Germline lookup yields CDR1 SGHTA and CDR2 FQGNSA. This CDR3 spans 17 amino acids. In DNA, the CDR3 is TGTGCCAGCAGCTTGCATGTGGGTCAGGGTAACTCCTACGAGCAGTACTTC. Translated, it gives CASSLHVGQGNSYEQYF.

The chain uses TRBV25-1 and TRBJ1-3; D ambiguous. The CDR3 is made up of 14 amino acids. CDR1 and CDR2 from the germline V gene are MGHDK and SYGVNS. V was pared by 2 bases and J by 0 bases, with 5 bases between. This chain's CDR3 is CASSEHGSGNTIYF. The CDR3 nucleotides are TGTGCCAGCAGTGAACACGGCTCTGGAAACACCATATATTTT.

The V and J genes are TRBV10-1 and TRBJ1-2; 7 nucleotides match TRBD1. Germline CDR1 reads WNHNN; CDR2 reads SYGVQD (reference sequence). The CDR3 extends over 14 amino acids. With 4 bases clipped from V and 4 bases from J, the junction kept 6 bases outside the gene matches. DNA of the CDR3: TGCGCCAGCAGTGTGGCAGGGGGTCCCTATGGCTACACCTTC. Protein product: CASSVAGGPYGYTF.

On this clone: Other DNA sequences of this sample code for an identical CDR3. The genes are TRBV19 and TRBJ1-1; D not certain. Trimming cost V 9 bases and J 0 bases, with 5 bases left between them. The CDR3 has 11 amino acids. Germline V gives CDR1 LNHDA, CDR2 SQIVND (reference sequence). The CDR3, as DNA: TGTGCCAGCCGTCTGAACACTGAAGCTTTCTTT. Protein: CASRLNTEAFF.

The V and J genes are TRBV5-4 and TRBJ2-3, with unresolved D. V was shortened by 3 bases and J by 3 bases, with 17 bases between the two germline ends. The CDR3 has 16 amino acids. From germline, CDR1 is SGHNT and CDR2 YYREEE (reference sequence). The CDR3 here is CASSSGGKYLTDTQYF. DNA of the CDR3: TGTGCCAGCAGCTCTGGTGGGAAGTATTTAACAGATACGCAGTATTTT.

This clone was counted between two and nine times. V usage is TRBV19 and J usage is TRBJ1-5; a possible D gene is TRBD1 (5 bases). Germline V gene data show CDR1 as LNHDA and CDR2 as SQIVND (reference sequence). CDR3 length: 13 residues. The ends were cut back, 9 bases at V and 6 bases at J, with 15 bases in the middle. CDR3 loop: CASDLQGGQPQHF. CDR3 sequence (DNA): TGTGCCAGCGACTTGCAGGGCGGTCAGCCCCAGCATTTT.

The chain joins TRBV6-4 to TRBJ2-1, with TRBD2 as a possible D gene (5 bases). This CDR3 is built from 13 residues. The germline V gene has CDR1 MRHNA and CDR2 SNTAGT. The V end lost 0 bases, the J end lost 11 bases, and 11 bases lay between the germline ends. CDR3 bases: TGTGCCAGCAGTGACTCGAGTACTAGTAAGCAGTTCTTC. Residues: CASSDSSTSKQFF.

The chain combines TRBV19 with TRBJ1-1; no clear D. The CDR3 runs 11 residues. Trimming took off 8 bases at V and 7 bases at J, with 11 bases between the two ends. CDR1 is LNHDA, CDR2 SQIVND, per germline (reference sequence). The CDR3 loop reads CASLMAGEAFF. For the CDR3, the DNA is TGTGCCAGTTTGATGGCAGGTGAAGCTTTCTTT.

V gene TRBV18 combines with J gene TRBJ2-4, with D perhaps matching TRBD1 (6 bases). Trimming removed 6 bases at V and 0 bases at J, with 21 bases between. This CDR3 has 18 amino acids. Germline CDR1 and CDR2: KGHSH and LQKENI. The CDR3 region is CASSHGTSPILAKNIQYF. In DNA form, the CDR3 reads TGTGCCAGCTCCCACGGGACAAGTCCGATCTTAGCCAAAAACATTCAGTACTTC.

The J gene is TRBJ1-3, the V gene TRBV6-5, with D perhaps TRBD1 (6 bases). Germline V lookup: CDR1 MNHEY, CDR2 SVGAGI. Trimming removed 4 bases from V and 6 bases from J, with 16 bases in between. This CDR3 is built from 15 residues. The CDR3 bases are TGTGCCAGCAGTTCCAGACAGGATACATTAAACACCATATATTTT. It yields the protein CASSSRQDTLNTIYF.

This clone was recorded at least ten times. The chain recombines TRBV19 with TRBJ1-2; 8 bases align to TRBD1. J gave up 7 bases and V 8 bases, and 12 bases lay outside the gene matches. Per germline, CDR1 LNHDA and CDR2 SQIVND (reference sequence). The CDR3 is made up of 14 amino acids. CDR3 loop: CASRRTGWPGGYTF. CDR3 sequence (DNA): TGTGCCAGTCGCCGGACAGGGTGGCCGGGTGGCTACACCTTC.

This clone was observed once. The V and J genes are TRBV7-2 and TRBJ1-1, with 9 bases identical to TRBD1. The germline CDR1 and CDR2 sequences are SGHTA and FQGNSA. The CDR3 is made up of 15 amino acids. With 6 bases clipped from V and 3 bases from J, the junction kept 8 bases outside the gene matches. DNA for the CDR3: TGTGCCAGCAGGCGAACAGGGGGCGCGTACACTGAAGCTTTCTTT. Amino acids: CASRRTGGAYTEAFF.

The CDR3 region has the DNA TGTGCCAGCAGCCAGAAGACCCCGGGAGGCTACACCTTC. Protein product: CASSQKTPGGYTF. V is TRBV12-3 or TRBV12-4 and J is TRBJ1-2; the D is unclear. With 6 bases removed from V and 8 bases from J, the gap between germline ends came to 16 bases. The CDR3 is made up of 13 amino acids.

The chain is built from TRBV2 and TRBJ1-5, with D tentatively TRBD1 (6 bases). From germline, CDR1 is SNHLY and CDR2 FYNNEI. The CDR3 runs to 14 residues. Trimming pared 6 bases from V and 3 bases from J, leaving 12 bases between. CDR3 in amino acids: CASRGGRDNQPQHF. CDR3 coding DNA: TGTGCCAGCAGGGGGGGCAGGGACAATCAGCCCCAGCATTTT.

With respect to this clone: The same CDR3 also results from other DNA sequences found in this sample. The J gene is TRBJ1-1, the V gene TRBV3-1 (or the pseudogene TRBV3-2), with a tentative D call TRBD1 (5 bases). Trimming stripped 4 bases from V and 8 bases from J, with 14 bases between. CDR1 and CDR2 (germline): LGHDT, YNNKEL (reference sequence). The length of the CDR3 is 13 residues. CDR3 in amino acids: CASSLPGEGEAFF. For the CDR3, the DNA is TGTGCCAGCAGCCTACCGGGGGAAGGCGAAGCTTTCTTT.

The rearrangement links TRBV13 to TRBJ1-2, with D hard to call. V gave up 5 bases and J gave up 4 bases, with 14 bases separating them. This CDR3 comprises 14 residues. The germline gives CDR1 PRHDT, CDR2 FYEKMQ (reference sequence). CDR3 protein: CASSPLGQSYGYTF. CDR3 DNA sequence: TGTGCCAGCAGCCCATTAGGTCAGAGCTATGGCTACACCTTC.

V usage is TRBV18 and J usage is TRBJ1-2; tentative D call: TRBD1 (6 bases). CDR1 and CDR2 (germline): KGHSH, LQKENI. V shed 2 bases and J shed 2 bases, with 12 bases lying between them. The CDR3 runs 15 residues. CDR3 protein: CASSPNRVANYGYTF. CDR3 bases: TGTGCCAGCTCACCAAACAGGGTGGCAAACTATGGCTACACCTTC.

This rearrangement joins TRBV2 to TRBJ1-1; a possible D gene is TRBD1 (6 bases). Germline loops: CDR1 SNHLY, CDR2 FYNNEI. Trimming left V 3 bases short and J 3 bases short, with 11 bases between. The CDR3 spans 14 residues. The CDR3 loop reads CASSESQGHTEAFF. CDR3 nucleotides: TGTGCCAGCAGTGAGTCACAGGGACACACTGAAGCTTTCTTT.

V and J are TRBV2 and TRBJ1-3, with 8 nucleotides matching TRBD1. Per germline, CDR1 SNHLY and CDR2 FYNNEI. The trim removed 9 bases at V and 0 bases at J, leaving 7 bases unmatched. The CDR3 covers 15 residues. CDR3 DNA: TGTGCCAGTGGCCGGGACAGGTACTCTGGAAACACCATATATTTT. Translation: CASGRDRYSGNTIYF. Full variable domain (rest looked up from reference TRBV2 and TRBJ1-3): EPEVTQTPSHQVTQMGQEVILRCVPISNHLYFYWYRQILGQKVEFLVSFYNNEISEKSEIFDDQFSVERPDGSNFTLKIRSTKLEDSAMYFCASGRDRYSGNTIYFGEGSWLTVV.

The chain carries TRBV4-1 and TRBJ1-5; no firm D call. V gave up 1 base and J gave up 6 bases, with 10 bases separating them. From germline, CDR1 is MGHRA and CDR2 YSYEKL. The CDR3 runs 14 residues. The CDR3: CASSQAVGGQPQHF. CDR3 coding DNA: TGCGCCAGCAGCCAAGCGGTGGGTGGTCAGCCCCAGCATTTT.